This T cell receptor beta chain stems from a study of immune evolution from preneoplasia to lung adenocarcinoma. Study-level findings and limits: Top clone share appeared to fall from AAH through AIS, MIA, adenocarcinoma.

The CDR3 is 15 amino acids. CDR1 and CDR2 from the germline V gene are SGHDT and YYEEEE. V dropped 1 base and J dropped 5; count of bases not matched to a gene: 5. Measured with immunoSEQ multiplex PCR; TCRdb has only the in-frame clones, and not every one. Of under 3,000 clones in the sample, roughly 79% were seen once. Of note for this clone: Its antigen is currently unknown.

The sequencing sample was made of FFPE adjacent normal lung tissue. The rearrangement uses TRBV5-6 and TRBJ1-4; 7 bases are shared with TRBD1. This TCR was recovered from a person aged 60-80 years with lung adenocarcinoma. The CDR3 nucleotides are TGTGCCAGCAGCTTGCTCACAGGGGCGAATGAAAAACTGTTTTTT. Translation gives CASSLLTGANEKLFF.